These 5 T cell receptor beta chains originate from one sample sequenced in a study of cytomegalovirus exposure and HLA in healthy donors. The PCR was carried out with 60 Vbeta primers and 13 Jbeta primers. Method: immunoSEQ multiplex PCR; TCRdb's copy keeps in-frame clones and lacks some. Its table records about 67,000 clones. The sample taken for sequencing was PBMCs. The source of these receptors is a woman in her 40s in good health and CMV-seropositive.

The chain employs TRBV7-3 and TRBJ2-6; no clear D gene. CDR1 and CDR2 from the germline V gene are SGHTA and FQGTGA. The V end lost 5 bases, the J end lost 2 bases, and 7 bases lay between the germline ends. The CDR3 sequence is 14 residues long. CDR3 sequence: CASSPQAGANVLTF. CDR3 coding DNA: TGTGCCAGCAGCCCCCAGGCTGGGGCCAACGTCCTGACTTTC. Filled out from reference TRBV7-3 and TRBJ2-6, the complete variable domain reads GAGVSQTPSNKVTEKGKYVELRCDPISGHTALYWYRQSLGQGPEFLIYFQGTGAADDSGLPNDRFFAVRPEGSVSTLKIQRTERGDSAVYLCASSPQAGANVLTFGAGSRLTVL.

This chain links TRBV7-8 with TRBJ2-7; 11 bases align to TRBD2. CDR3 length: 19 residues. Germline V gene data show CDR1 as SGHVS and CDR2 as FQNEAQ. Trimming took 4 bases from V and 2 from J; bases not matched to a gene: 16. CDR3: CASSSRTGLAGGRAYEQYF. CDR3 DNA: TGTGCCAGCAGCTCGCGAACGGGGCTAGCGGGGGGCAGGGCCTACGAGCAGTACTTC.

The chain combines TRBV9 with TRBJ2-7; 9 bases agree with TRBD2. In germline, CDR1 is SGDLS, CDR2 YYNGEE. The CDR3 loop spans 14 amino acids. The J segment lost 6 bases and the V segment lost 0 bases, leaving 4 bases of the junction unmatched. In DNA form, the CDR3 reads TGTGCCAGCAGCGTAGGGCCTAGCGGGATCGAGCAGTACTTC. Residues: CASSVGPSGIEQYF. The entire variable domain, with the rest obtained from reference TRBV9 and TRBJ2-7, is as follows: DSGVTQTPKHLITATGQRVTLRCSPRSGDLSVYWYQQSLDQGLQFLIQYYNGEERAKGNILERFSAQQFPDLHSELNLSSLELGDSALYFCASSVGPSGIEQYFGPGTRLTVT.

V and J are TRBV18 and TRBJ1-1; D might be TRBD1 (5 bases). In germline, CDR1 is KGHSH, CDR2 LQKENI. Trimming pared 0 bases from V and 5 bases from J, leaving 7 bases between. CDR3 length: 13 amino acids. The CDR3 region is CASSPPGLTEAFF. The CDR3 DNA is TGTGCCAGCTCACCACCGGGGCTAACTGAAGCTTTCTTT. Combining the CDR3 with reference TRBV18 and TRBJ1-1 gives the whole variable domain NAGVMQNPRHLVRRRGQEARLRCSPMKGHSHVYWYRQLPEEGLKFMVYLQKENIIDESGMPKERFSAEFPKEGPSILRIQQVVRGDSAAYFCASSPPGLTEAFFGQGTRLTVV.

The chain carries TRBV11-2 and TRBJ2-2, with D perhaps matching TRBD1 (6 bases). The CDR3 extends over 15 amino acids. Trimming took 4 bases from V and 6 from J, leaving 15 bases between them. Germline V CDR1 and CDR2: SGHAT, FQNNGV. The CDR3 sequence is CASSSGVGAPGELFF. The CDR3 DNA follows: TGTGCCAGCAGCTCCGGGGTGGGGGCCCCCGGGGAGCTGTTTTTT.